Following are 29 T cell receptor beta chains from one sample sequenced in a study of OX40 agonist ivuxolimab in advanced cancers. Libraries were prepared by immunoSEQ multiplex PCR; TCRdb keeps only in-frame clonotypes and omits some of them. Of 70,000 to 90,000 clones listed, roughly 86% are singletons. Sample: CD4+ or CD8+ T cells sorted from blood, taken in a trial of the OX40 agonist ivuxolimab. Receptors were obtained from an adult with an advanced solid tumor such as melanoma, head and neck, liver or kidney cancer.

J is TRBJ2-7 and V is TRBV5-1; D is uncertain. V was shortened by 0 bases and J by 0 bases, with 7 bases between the two germline ends. This CDR3 spans 14 amino acids. Germline V gene data show CDR1 as SGHRS and CDR2 as YFSETQ. The CDR3 DNA sequence: TGCGCCAGCAGCTTGGCGCGGTCCTCCTACGAGCAGTACTTC. This codes for CASSLARSSYEQYF.

The V gene is TRBV7-9, the J gene TRBJ2-3, with TRBD2 matching over 8 bases. In germline, CDR1 is SEHNR, CDR2 FQNEAQ (reference sequence). This CDR3 is built from 16 residues. Trimming cost V 0 bases and J 7 bases; bases outside gene matches: 9. CDR3 sequence reads: CASSLAVSGGPYTQYF. The CDR3 nucleotides are TGTGCCAGCAGCTTAGCGGTTTCGGGAGGGCCGTATACGCAGTATTTT.

This chain joins TRBV30 and TRBJ2-6; D unresolved. Germline values: CDR1 GTSNPN, CDR2 SVGIG (reference sequence). V was pared by 8 bases and J by 1 base, with 6 bases between. This CDR3 has 12 amino acids. The DNA for the CDR3 is TGTGCCGTACCGTCTGGGGCCAACGTCCTGACTTTC. Residues: CAVPSGANVLTF.

The chain combines TRBV5-4 with TRBJ1-1, with 9 bases aligning to TRBD1. Germline values: CDR1 SGHNT, CDR2 YYREEE (reference sequence). This CDR3 is 14 amino acids long. Trimming took 4 bases from V and 3 from J; bases not matched to a gene: 4. The CDR3 loop reads CASSPRTGDTEAFF. The CDR3 coding sequence is TGTGCCAGCAGCCCTCGGACAGGGGACACTGAAGCTTTCTTT.

V and J are TRBV18 and TRBJ1-5, with D hard to call. The germline CDR1 and CDR2 sequences are KGHSH and LQKENI. The germline V and J ends were trimmed by 2 bases and 2 bases, with 10 bases remaining between them. The CDR3 is 15 residues long. Here the CDR3 reads CASSPGVGGNQPQHF. Written as DNA, the CDR3 is TGTGCCAGCTCACCAGGGGTAGGAGGCAATCAGCCCCAGCATTTT. Based on the CDR3 plus reference TRBV18 and TRBJ1-5, the full variable domain is NAGVMQNPRHLVRRRGQEARLRCSPMKGHSHVYWYRQLPEEGLKFMVYLQKENIIDESGMPKERFSAEFPKEGPSILRIQQVVRGDSAAYFCASSPGVGGNQPQHFGDGTRLSIL.

The chain recombines TRBV6-5 with TRBJ2-1; 8 nucleotides agree with TRBD2. Germline lookup yields CDR1 MNHEY and CDR2 SVGAGI. This CDR3 contains 15 residues. Trimming cost V 2 bases and J 2 bases; bases outside gene matches: 2. The CDR3 DNA is TGTGCCAGCAGTTACCGGGGGGGCCCCTACAATGAGCAGTTCTTC. This codes for CASSYRGGPYNEQFF.

The chain links TRBV11-3 to TRBJ2-4; D call uncertain. CDR3 length: 12 residues. Germline CDR1 and CDR2: SGHNT and YENEEA. V was shortened by 0 bases and J by 6 bases, with 3 bases between the two germline ends. Here the CDR3 DNA reads TGTGCCAGCAGCTTAGATGGAAACATTCAGTACTTC. Translating it yields CASSLDGNIQYF.

The chain carries TRBV7-6 and TRBJ2-7; D is undetermined. Germline V gene sequence: CDR1 SGHVS, CDR2 FNYEAQ. V lost 3 bases and J lost 3, with 9 bases in between. CDR3 length: 13 amino acids. For the CDR3, the DNA is TGTGCCAGCAGCTTGGGCAGACTCTACGAGCAGTACTTC. This sequence encodes CASSLGRLYEQYF. The full variable domain, its missing parts supplied by reference TRBV7-6 and TRBJ2-7, is GAGVSQSPRYKVTKRGQDVALRCDPISGHVSLYWYRQALGQGPEFLTYFNYEAQQDKSGLPNDRFSAERPEGSISTLTIQRTEQRDSAMYRCASSLGRLYEQYFGPGTRLTVT.

This clone has a handful of counts. The V call is TRBV5-1, the J call TRBJ1-5; maybe TRBD1 (5 bases). V dropped 0 bases and J dropped 4 bases, with 11 bases sitting between them. Germline CDR1 and CDR2: SGHRS and YFSETQ. The CDR3 is 15 residues long. CDR3 sequence reads: CASSLAAGGNQPQHF. In nucleotides, the CDR3 is TGCGCCAGCAGCTTGGCCGCGGGGGGAAATCAGCCCCAGCATTTT.

The genes are TRBV27 and TRBJ2-1; TRBD2 agrees at 10 bases. Unmatched junction bases numbered 2, after V lost 3 bases and J lost 9 bases. The CDR3 is made up of 13 amino acids. CDR1 is MNHEY and CDR2 is SMNVEV in the germline V gene (reference sequence). CDR3: CASSLGLALEQFF. The CDR3 DNA follows: TGTGCCAGCAGTTTGGGACTAGCGCTTGAGCAGTTCTTC.

V and J are TRBV7-2 and TRBJ2-1, with TRBD2 matching over 8 bases. CDR3 length: 14 residues. Germline assignment: CDR1 SGHTA and CDR2 FQGNSA. Trimming cost V 1 base and J 9 bases; bases outside gene matches: 5. The CDR3 loop reads CASSLELAVGEQFF. The CDR3 bases are TGTGCCAGCAGCTTAGAACTAGCGGTGGGTGAGCAGTTCTTC.

This chain uses TRBV7-9 with TRBJ2-2; no firm D call. CDR1 is SEHNR, CDR2 FQNEAQ, per germline (reference sequence). V was shortened by 1 base and J by 1 base, with 16 bases between the two germline ends. The length of the CDR3 is 18 residues. CDR3 region: CASSLVSGLEKNTGELFF. As DNA, the CDR3 is TGTGCCAGCAGCTTAGTTTCAGGCCTAGAAAAGAACACCGGGGAGCTGTTTTTT. The full variable domain, rest sourced from reference TRBV7-9 and TRBJ2-2, is DTGVSQNPRHKITKRGQNVTFRCDPISEHNRLYWYRQTLGQGPEFLTYFQNEAQLEKSRLLSDRFSAERPKGSFSTLEIQRTEQGDSAMYLCASSLVSGLEKNTGELFFGEGSRLTVL.

This sequence joins TRBV7-2 and TRBJ2-5; TRBD1 matches at 8 bases. This CDR3 contains 14 residues. The V and J ends lost 3 bases and 5 bases, in that order; junction bases with no gene match: 5. The germline gives CDR1 SGHTA, CDR2 FQGNSA. The CDR3 is CASSFRTGFETQYF. The CDR3 region has the DNA TGTGCCAGCAGCTTCAGGACAGGGTTCGAGACCCAGTACTTC.

The chain links TRBV4-3 to TRBJ1-1; D is uncertain. Trimming pared 6 bases from V and 1 base from J, leaving 12 bases between. Looked up from germline, CDR1 is LGHNA and CDR2 is YSLEER. This CDR3 spans 14 amino acids. CDR3 region: CASSPVTGNTEAFF. CDR3 sequence (DNA): TGCGCCAGCAGTCCAGTGACGGGGAACACTGAAGCTTTCTTT.

V usage is TRBV7-7 and J usage is TRBJ2-7; D is unresolved. Trimming took off 3 bases at V and 0 bases at J, with 6 bases between the two ends. The CDR3 contains 13 residues. Germline values: CDR1 SSHAT, CDR2 FNYEAQ (reference sequence). The CDR3 reads CASSLNPSYEQYF. CDR3 coding DNA: TGTGCCAGCAGCTTGAATCCCTCCTACGAGCAGTACTTC. The whole variable domain, filled in from reference TRBV7-7 and TRBJ2-7, reads GAGVSQSPRYKVTKRGQDVTLRCDPISSHATLYWYQQALGQGPEFLTYFNYEAQPDKSGLPSDRFSAERPEGSISTLTIQRTEQRDSAMYRCASSLNPSYEQYFGPGTRLTVT.

The rearrangement links TRBV28 to TRBJ2-5; 8 bases map to TRBD1. The CDR3 consists of 12 residues. Germline CDR1 reads MDHEN; CDR2 reads SYDVKM. The CDR3 protein is CSSRQGQETQYF. DNA for the CDR3: TGTTCAAGCCGACAGGGGCAAGAGACCCAGTACTTC. The full variable domain, rest sourced from reference TRBV28 and TRBJ2-5, is DVKVTQSSRYLVKRTGEKVFLECVQDMDHENMFWYRQDPGLGLRLIYFSYDVKMKEKGDIPEGYSVSREKKERFSLILESASTNQTSMYLCSSRQGQETQYFGPGTRLLVL.

V and J are TRBV28 and TRBJ2-5; D is ambiguous. Germline V gene sequence: CDR1 MDHEN, CDR2 SYDVKM. The ends were cut back, 3 bases at V and 7 bases at J, with 6 bases in the middle. The CDR3 totals 11 residues. CDR3 DNA sequence: TGTGCCAGCAGTTTGTCGGTGACCCAGTACTTC. This sequence encodes CASSLSVTQYF.

CDR3 sequence (DNA): TGTGCCAGCAGAGAACGGACAAGATTCACAGATACGCAGTATTTT. It yields the protein CASRERTRFTDTQYF. The rearrangement uses TRBV6-5 and TRBJ2-3; D may be TRBD1 (5 bases). The CDR3 consists of 15 residues. V shed 6 bases and J shed 2 bases, with 15 bases lying between them. CDR1 is MNHEY, CDR2 SVGAGI, per germline.

The gene calls are TRBV18 and TRBJ2-5; D remains ambiguous. V lost 1 base and J lost 3, with 6 bases in between. The CDR3 covers 13 residues. CDR1 is KGHSH, CDR2 LQKENI, per germline. CDR3 bases: TGTGCCAGCTCACCACTTCATGAAGAGACCCAGTACTTC. Translation gives CASSPLHEETQYF. Full variable domain (outside the CDR3, taken from reference TRBV18 and TRBJ2-5): NAGVMQNPRHLVRRRGQEARLRCSPMKGHSHVYWYRQLPEEGLKFMVYLQKENIIDESGMPKERFSAEFPKEGPSILRIQQVVRGDSAAYFCASSPLHEETQYFGPGTRLLVL.

The chain combines TRBV5-8 with TRBJ1-5; TRBD1 matches 9 bases. Trimming removed 2 bases from V and 4 bases from J; junction bases left unmatched: 1. CDR1 SGHTS and CDR2 YDEGEE come from the germline V gene. This CDR3 is 14 amino acids long. The CDR3 here is CASSFDRGNQPQHF. For the CDR3, the DNA is TGTGCCAGCAGCTTTGACAGGGGGAATCAGCCCCAGCATTTT.

The gene calls are TRBV7-2 and TRBJ2-2; a weak D match, TRBD2 (6 bases). The germline V and J ends were trimmed by 3 bases and 7 bases, with 15 bases remaining between them. The CDR3 has 15 amino acids. The germline V gene encodes CDR1 SGHTA and CDR2 FQGNSA. In nucleotides, the CDR3 is TGTGCCAGCAGCTTCTTCCTGACTAGGGGCGGGGAGCTGTTTTTT. It yields the protein CASSFFLTRGGELFF.

The genes are TRBV11-2 and TRBJ2-7; possible D gene TRBD2, 5 bases. CDR1 and CDR2 (germline): SGHAT, FQNNGV. This CDR3 comprises 12 residues. The germline V and J ends were trimmed by 1 base and 6 bases, with 7 bases remaining between them. The CDR3 is CASSLASFEQYF. The CDR3 nucleotides read TGTGCCAGCAGCTTAGCTAGCTTCGAGCAGTACTTC.

The V and J genes are TRBV6-5 and TRBJ2-7; TRBD2 matches 14 bases. Losses at the gene ends were 6 bases for V and 7 bases for J; bases not matched to a gene: 2. The V gene's germline CDR1 is MNHEY and CDR2 SVGAGI. This CDR3 has 13 residues. The CDR3 nucleotides are TGTGCCAGCAGGACTAGCGGGGGGGAGGAGCAGTACTTC. This encodes CASRTSGGEEQYF.

The chain joins TRBV19 to TRBJ2-2; D call uncertain. The CDR3 runs to 15 residues. The V gene's germline CDR1 is LNHDA and CDR2 SQIVND (reference sequence). Trimming removed 6 bases from V and 6 bases from J, with 17 bases in between. The CDR3, as DNA: TGTGCCAGTAGGGGGTTAGAGAATTGGGCCGGGGAGCTGTTTTTT. Its translation is CASRGLENWAGELFF.

This clone was seen a handful of times. This rearrangement joins TRBV27 to TRBJ2-1; either TRBD1 or TRBD2 may fit D (7 bases each). Germline V CDR1 and CDR2: MNHEY, SMNVEV (reference sequence). The CDR3 has 19 residues. V was trimmed by 3 bases and J by 0 bases, leaving 21 bases between them. The CDR3 sequence: CASSFRGGLASFSYNEQFF. In DNA, the CDR3 is TGTGCCAGCAGTTTCAGGGGGGGACTCGCTTCATTCTCCTACAATGAGCAGTTCTTC.

This clone was seen only a few times. This chain connects TRBV7-6 to TRBJ2-5; 9 nucleotides line up with TRBD1. Trimming at V came to 5 bases and at J to 2 bases, leaving 12 bases not matched to a gene. The CDR3 totals 17 residues. Germline CDR1 reads SGHVS; CDR2 reads FNYEAQ. The CDR3 nucleotides are TGTGCCAGCAGCCTCCTACCGGGACAGGGAGGGCAAGAGACCCAGTACTTC. As protein: CASSLLPGQGGQETQYF.

The J gene is TRBJ2-7, the V gene TRBV7-3, with D perhaps being TRBD1 or TRBD2 (6 bases each). Per the germline V gene, CDR1 is SGHTA and CDR2 is FQGTGA. The CDR3 length is 15 residues. Trimming shortened V by 5 bases and J by 3 bases, and 17 bases separated the two germline ends. The CDR3 reads CASSPGGGPLYEQYF. The CDR3 bases are TGTGCCAGCAGCCCCGGAGGGGGGCCTCTCTACGAGCAGTACTTC.

This clone was found a few times. This rearrangement joins TRBV7-3 to TRBJ2-2; TRBD2 matches at 14 bases. CDR1 is SGHTA and CDR2 is FQGTGA in the germline V gene. V shed 2 bases, J shed 3 bases, and the junction held 5 bases outside the gene matches. CDR3 length: 18 amino acids. CDR3 residues: CASSLGTSGRGYTGELFF. The CDR3 coding sequence is TGTGCCAGCAGCTTAGGGACTAGCGGGAGAGGGTACACCGGGGAGCTGTTTTTT.

J is TRBJ2-7 and V is TRBV25-1; D call uncertain. V was trimmed by 6 bases and J by 0 bases, leaving 9 bases between them. The CDR3 totals 13 residues. Germline values: CDR1 MGHDK, CDR2 SYGVNS. The CDR3 loop reads CASRTSASYEQYF. The CDR3 DNA sequence: TGTGCCAGCAGAACCTCGGCCTCCTACGAGCAGTACTTC.